Listed here are 3 T cell receptor beta chains from one sample, sequenced in a study of radiotherapy plus CTLA-4 blockade in lung cancer (dated by TCRdb to the late 2010s). The method was the immunoSEQ multiplex PCR assay. TCRdb re-hosts the immuneACCESS table, in-frame sequences only. Its copies lack some clones; in the studies checked, an unresolved V gene accounts for under half of them, and the cause for the rest is not known. For this sample there are about 100,000 clones; around four fifths appear just once. Around 0.78% of the sample is in the top ten clones. The specimen was peripheral blood, collected from a patient treated with radiotherapy plus ipilimumab. The origin of the receptors is a human donor with non-small cell lung cancer who had stable disease on radiotherapy plus ipilimumab.

The genes are TRBV5-8 and TRBJ2-3; D uncertain. In germline, CDR1 is SGHTS, CDR2 YDEGEE. Trimming removed 0 bases at V and 14 bases at J, with 1 base between. This CDR3 has 8 residues. The CDR3, as DNA: TGTGCCAGCAGCTTGGTGTATTTT. Protein product: CASSLVYF.

The V gene is TRBV10-2, the J gene TRBJ2-2; 11 bases map to TRBD2. Trimming at V came to 0 bases and at J to 7 bases, leaving 7 bases not matched to a gene. Per the germline V gene, CDR1 is WSHSY and CDR2 is SAAADI. CDR3 length: 17 residues. The CDR3 sequence is CASSESLTSGTGGELFF. The CDR3, as DNA: TGCGCCAGCAGTGAGTCGCTGACTAGCGGGACGGGCGGGGAGCTGTTTTTT.

J is TRBJ2-1 and V is TRBV2; a possible D gene is TRBD1 (5 bases). Looked up from germline, CDR1 is SNHLY and CDR2 is FYNNEI. This CDR3 is 13 amino acids long. V was shortened by 3 bases and J by 5 bases, with 8 bases between the two germline ends. The DNA of the CDR3 is TGTGCCAGCAGTGATCGCAGGGACAATGAGCAGTTCTTC. It specifies CASSDRRDNEQFF.